This T cell receptor (beta chain) is from a study of control samples from healthy donors and cancer patients. The table came from immunoSEQ multiplex PCR; TCRdb's copy has only in-frame clones and leaves some out. This sample has about 89,000 clones, with more than 75% found just once. Germline V gene data show CDR1 as MNHNS and CDR2 as SASEGT. CDR3 size: 13 residues. Trimming shortened V by 2 bases and J by 4 bases, and 8 bases separated the two germline ends. Source material: blood. V usage is TRBV6-1 and J usage is TRBJ1-1, with a possible D match to TRBD1 (6 bases). This TCR was recovered from a woman aged 40 to 50 in good health. CDR3 bases: TGTGCCAGCAGTGAATCCAGGGGCACTGAAGCTTTCTTT. It codes for CASSESRGTEAFF.